The 3 T cell receptor beta chains below come from one sample, sequenced in a study of T cell responses to AZD1222 COVID-19 vaccine. Only in-frame clones appear in the TCRdb table, and some are missing; sequencing was by immunoSEQ multiplex PCR. The sample has approximately 140,000 clones; around 90% are singletons. Specimen: peripheral blood, collected 28 days after the second AZD1222 dose. The receptor source for this set is an adult who received the AZD1222 COVID-19 vaccine.

This chain links TRBV6-5 with TRBJ1-1; D gene uncertain. This CDR3 contains 14 residues. Germline V gene data show CDR1 as MNHEY and CDR2 as SVGAGI. V was shortened by 6 bases and J by 0 bases, with 11 bases between the two germline ends. The CDR3 DNA is TGTGCCAGCAGGAGTGGTGGGTTGAACACTGAAGCTTTCTTT. Translating gives CASRSGGLNTEAFF.

The rearrangement links TRBV29-1 to TRBJ1-1; TRBD1 matches at 9 bases. CDR1 and CDR2 from the germline V gene are SQVTM and ANQGSEA. The CDR3 is 13 residues long. V lost 6 bases and J lost 7; bases outside the gene matches: 9. The CDR3 nucleotides read TGCAGCGTGCTCGGACAGGGGACGAATGAAGCTTTCTTT. Translation: CSVLGQGTNEAFF.

This sequence joins TRBV4-3 and TRBJ1-2; 8 positions agree with TRBD1. The J segment lost 2 bases and the V segment lost 3 bases, leaving 5 bases of the junction unmatched. CDR1 and CDR2 (germline): LGHNA, YSLEER. The CDR3 runs 15 residues. CDR3 loop: CASSQGNRGNYGYTF. DNA of the CDR3: TGCGCCAGCAGCCAGGGGAACAGGGGGAACTATGGCTACACCTTC.